Here is one T cell receptor beta chain with its context. The antigen is not known. Looked up from germline, CDR1 is SGHRS and CDR2 is YFSETQ. V lost 0 bases and J lost 3, with 13 bases in between. CDR3 length: 15 amino acids. The data originate from a study of cytomegalovirus exposure and HLA in healthy donors. Study-level points and caveats: Within the 95 to 150 validation repertoires, first-cohort TCR clusters tended to co-occur, according to a later analysis. 150 or so TCR beta chains were listed as cytomegalovirus-associated.

TCRdb keeps only in-frame clones here, not all; method: immunoSEQ multiplex PCR. This table holds under 350,000 clones, 70% to 90% found once. This clonotype was obtained from a woman younger than 30 in good health and CMV-seronegative. Sequencing was done on a sample of PBMCs. This chain links TRBV5-1 with TRBJ2-7, with a possible D match to TRBD1 (6 bases). CDR3 sequence reads: CASSLGQGRYYEQYF. The CDR3 nucleotides read TGCGCCAGCAGCTTGGGGCAGGGGCGATACTACGAGCAGTACTTC.